The present T cell receptor beta chain was sequenced within a study of blood T cell repertoires in COVID-19. The wider study: Samples came from the United States, Italy and Spain, spanning acute and convalescent COVID-19. T cells, B-cell-depleted T cells, or PBMCs provided the cDNA or gDNA that served as material.

V was trimmed by 6 bases and J by 8 bases, leaving 16 bases between them. This CDR3 contains 14 residues. Per germline, CDR1 MNHEY and CDR2 SVGAGI. Data came from immunoSEQ multiplex PCR; TCRdb stores just in-frame clones and leaves some out. The table records around 380,000 clones, roughly 86% of them present only once. The sequencing sample was made of peripheral blood. The receptor comes from a human donor with acute or convalescent COVID-19. The donor label of this sample is uncertain. The chain links TRBV6-5 to TRBJ1-4; tentative D call: TRBD1 (6 bases). This CDR3 is CASRVTGVREKLFF. CDR3 DNA sequence: TGTGCCAGCAGGGTGACAGGAGTGAGGGAAAAACTGTTTTTT.